The entry below gives a single T cell receptor (beta chain) sequence along with its context. Its antigen remains unknown. Trimming removed 0 bases at V and 2 bases at J, with 12 bases between. In germline, CDR1 is SGHNT, CDR2 YYREEE (reference sequence). The CDR3 has 15 residues. The data were obtained in a study of tumor-infiltrating lymphocytes in localized non-small cell lung cancer. The data were produced by immunoSEQ multiplex PCR, yet TCRdb's version contains in-frame clones alone and is incomplete. The repertoire holds more than 10,000 clones, with about four fifths as singletons. Study-wide results and caveats: Higher tumor T cell infiltration than in uninvolved lung was supported by TCRbeta sequencing.

This receptor was identified in a human donor with non-small cell lung cancer. The chain has TRBV5-4 and TRBJ2-7, with a tentative D call TRBD2 (6 bases). What was sequenced was lung tumor tissue. The CDR3 region is CASSLASEGPYEQYF. CDR3 DNA: TGTGCCAGCAGCTTGGCCTCGGAGGGACCCTACGAGCAGTACTTC.